This T cell receptor (beta chain) was sequenced during a study of PD-1 blockade in mismatch repair-deficient tumors. The overall study: Patients had eleven to twelve mismatch repair-deficient cancer types and were previously treated and progressing. Study conclusions and caveats: Rapid post-treatment expansion, then contraction, generally preceding radiologic response, marked tumor-resident clones.

Assay used: immunoSEQ multiplex PCR; TCRdb lists only in-frame clones, some missing. The table includes 130,000 or so clones, more than 85% detected once. This clone was seen a handful of times. Its target is unknown. TCR sequencing covered a few patients who responded to pembrolizumab. Germline V gene lookup returns CDR1 MGHDK and CDR2 SYGVNS. Trimming took off 4 bases at V and 7 bases at J, with 13 bases between the two ends. This CDR3 has 13 residues. The V and J genes are TRBV25-1 and TRBJ1-1, with D possibly TRBD1 on 5 matching bases. The sequenced sample was peripheral blood, obtained 44 weeks after starting pembrolizumab. This receptor was taken from an adult with mismatch repair-deficient cancer. The CDR3 region is CASSGGGSVEAFF. CDR3 coding DNA: TGTGCCAGCAGTGGGGGCGGTTCGGTTGAAGCTTTCTTT.